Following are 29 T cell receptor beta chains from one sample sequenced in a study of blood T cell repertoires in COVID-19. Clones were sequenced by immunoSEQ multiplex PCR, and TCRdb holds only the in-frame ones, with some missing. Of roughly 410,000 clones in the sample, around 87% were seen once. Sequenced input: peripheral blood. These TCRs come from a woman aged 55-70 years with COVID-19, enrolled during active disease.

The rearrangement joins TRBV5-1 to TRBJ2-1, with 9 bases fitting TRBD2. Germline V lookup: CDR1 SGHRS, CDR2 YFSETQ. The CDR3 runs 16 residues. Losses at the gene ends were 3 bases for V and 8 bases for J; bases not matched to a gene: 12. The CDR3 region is CASSYRLAGFGDEQFF. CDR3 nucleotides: TGCGCCAGCAGCTACCGTCTAGCGGGGTTTGGCGATGAGCAGTTCTTC.

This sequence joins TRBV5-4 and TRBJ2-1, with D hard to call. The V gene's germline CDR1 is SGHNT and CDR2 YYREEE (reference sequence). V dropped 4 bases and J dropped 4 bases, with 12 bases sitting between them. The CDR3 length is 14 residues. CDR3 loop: CASSMATSYNEQFF. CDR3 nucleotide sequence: TGTGCCAGCAGCATGGCTACCTCTTACAATGAGCAGTTCTTC. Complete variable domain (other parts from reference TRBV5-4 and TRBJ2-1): ETGVTQSPTHLIKTRGQQVTLRCSSQSGHNTVSWYQQALGQGPQFIFQYYREEENGRGNFPPRFSGLQFPNYSSELNVNALELDDSALYLCASSMATSYNEQFFGPGTRLTVL.

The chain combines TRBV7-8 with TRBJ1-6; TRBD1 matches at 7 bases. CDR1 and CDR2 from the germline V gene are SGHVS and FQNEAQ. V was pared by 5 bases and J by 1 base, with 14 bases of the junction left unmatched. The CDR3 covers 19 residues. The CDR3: CASSPDRVKERSYNSPLHF. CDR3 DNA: TGTGCCAGCAGCCCTGACAGGGTAAAGGAAAGGTCCTATAATTCACCCCTCCACTTT.

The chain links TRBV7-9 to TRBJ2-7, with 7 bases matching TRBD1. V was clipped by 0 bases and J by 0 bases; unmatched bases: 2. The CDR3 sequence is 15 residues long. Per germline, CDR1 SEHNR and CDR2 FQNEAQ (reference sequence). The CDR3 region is CASSLADRTSYEQYF. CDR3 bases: TGTGCCAGCAGCTTAGCGGACAGGACCTCCTACGAGCAGTACTTC.

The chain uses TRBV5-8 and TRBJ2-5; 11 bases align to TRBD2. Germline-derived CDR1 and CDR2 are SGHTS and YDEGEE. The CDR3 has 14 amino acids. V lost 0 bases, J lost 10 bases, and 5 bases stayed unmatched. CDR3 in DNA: TGTGCCAGCAGCTTGGAACTAGCGGGGGAGGTCCAGTACTTC. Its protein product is CASSLELAGEVQYF.

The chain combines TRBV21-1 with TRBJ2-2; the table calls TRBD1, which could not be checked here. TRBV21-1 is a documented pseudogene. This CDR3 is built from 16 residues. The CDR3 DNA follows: TGTGCCAGCAGCCTGGGTGGTGACAGCTCGACCGGGGAGCTGTTTTTT. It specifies CASSLGGDSSTGELFF.

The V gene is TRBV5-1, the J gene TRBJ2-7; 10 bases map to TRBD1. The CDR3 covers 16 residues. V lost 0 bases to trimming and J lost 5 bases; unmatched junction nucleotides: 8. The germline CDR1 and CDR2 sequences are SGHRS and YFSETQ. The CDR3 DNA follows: TGCGCCAGCAGCTTGGCCGCGGGACAGGGGTACCACGAGCAGTACTTC. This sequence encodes CASSLAAGQGYHEQYF. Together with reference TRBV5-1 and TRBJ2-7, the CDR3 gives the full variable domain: KAGVTQTPRYLIKTRGQQVTLSCSPISGHRSVSWYQQTPGQGLQFLFEYFSETQRNKGNFPGRFSGRQFSNSRSEMNVSTLELGDSALYLCASSLAAGQGYHEQYFGPGTRLTVT.

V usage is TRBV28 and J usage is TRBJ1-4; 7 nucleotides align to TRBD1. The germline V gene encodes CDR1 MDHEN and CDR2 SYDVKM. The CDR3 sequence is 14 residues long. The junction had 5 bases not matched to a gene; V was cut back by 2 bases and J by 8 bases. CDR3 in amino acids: CASSLRGPWEKLFF. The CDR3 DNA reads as TGTGCCAGCAGTTTAAGGGGGCCCTGGGAAAAACTGTTTTTT. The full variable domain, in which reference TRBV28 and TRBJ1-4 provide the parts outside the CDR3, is DVKVTQSSRYLVKRTGEKVFLECVQDMDHENMFWYRQDPGLGLRLIYFSYDVKMKEKGDIPEGYSVSREKKERFSLILESASTNQTSMYLCASSLRGPWEKLFFGSGTQLSVL.

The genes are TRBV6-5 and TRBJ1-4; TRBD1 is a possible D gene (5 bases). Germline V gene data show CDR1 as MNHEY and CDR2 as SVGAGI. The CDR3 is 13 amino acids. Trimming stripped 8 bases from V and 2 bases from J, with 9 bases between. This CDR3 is CASLTVTNEKLFF. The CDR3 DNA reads TGTGCCAGCTTGACAGTGACTAATGAAAAACTGTTTTTT.

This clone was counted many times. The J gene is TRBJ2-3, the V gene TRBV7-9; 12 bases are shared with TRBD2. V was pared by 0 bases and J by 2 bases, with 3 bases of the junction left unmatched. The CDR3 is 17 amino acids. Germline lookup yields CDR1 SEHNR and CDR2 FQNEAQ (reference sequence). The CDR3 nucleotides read TGTGCCAGCAGCTTAGCCCTAGCGGGGGGGATCACAGATACGCAGTATTTT. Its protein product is CASSLALAGGITDTQYF.

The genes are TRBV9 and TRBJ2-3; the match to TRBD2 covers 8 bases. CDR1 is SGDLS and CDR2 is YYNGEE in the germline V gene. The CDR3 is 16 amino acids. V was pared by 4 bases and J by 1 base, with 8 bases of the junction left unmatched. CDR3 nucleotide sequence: TGTGCCAGCAGCTCAAGACGGGGGGGCGGCACAGATACGCAGTATTTT. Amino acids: CASSSRRGGGTDTQYF.

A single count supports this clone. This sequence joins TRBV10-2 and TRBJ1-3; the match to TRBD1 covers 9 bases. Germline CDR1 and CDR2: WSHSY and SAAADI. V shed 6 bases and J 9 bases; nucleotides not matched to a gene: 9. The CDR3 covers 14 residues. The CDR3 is CASRAGTGKGTIYF. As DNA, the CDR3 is TGCGCCAGCAGGGCCGGGACAGGGAAGGGCACCATATATTTT.

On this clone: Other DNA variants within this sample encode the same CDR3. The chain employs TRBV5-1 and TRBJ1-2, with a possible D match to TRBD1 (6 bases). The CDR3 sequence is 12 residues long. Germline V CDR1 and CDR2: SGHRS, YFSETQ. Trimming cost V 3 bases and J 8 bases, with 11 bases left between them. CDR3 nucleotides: TGCGCCAGCAGCTCTACAGGGTCCGGCTACACCTTC. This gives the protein CASSSTGSGYTF.

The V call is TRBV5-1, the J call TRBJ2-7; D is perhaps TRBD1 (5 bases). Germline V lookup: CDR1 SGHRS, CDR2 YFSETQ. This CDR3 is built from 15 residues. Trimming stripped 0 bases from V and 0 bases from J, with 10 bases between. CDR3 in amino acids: CASSLERGYSYEQYF. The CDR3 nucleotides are TGCGCCAGCAGCTTGGAAAGGGGTTACTCCTACGAGCAGTACTTC.

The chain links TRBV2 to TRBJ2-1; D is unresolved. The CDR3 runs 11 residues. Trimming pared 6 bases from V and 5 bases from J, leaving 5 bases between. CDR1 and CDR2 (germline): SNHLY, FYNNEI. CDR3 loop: CASRYHNEQFF. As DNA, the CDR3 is TGTGCCAGCAGGTATCACAATGAGCAGTTCTTC.

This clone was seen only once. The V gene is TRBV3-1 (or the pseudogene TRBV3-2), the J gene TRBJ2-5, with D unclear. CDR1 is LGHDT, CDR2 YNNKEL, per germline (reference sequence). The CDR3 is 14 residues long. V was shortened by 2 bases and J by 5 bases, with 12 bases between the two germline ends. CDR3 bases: TGTGCCAGCAGCCAAAGAGTCCGTCTCGAGACCCAGTACTTC. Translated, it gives CASSQRVRLETQYF.

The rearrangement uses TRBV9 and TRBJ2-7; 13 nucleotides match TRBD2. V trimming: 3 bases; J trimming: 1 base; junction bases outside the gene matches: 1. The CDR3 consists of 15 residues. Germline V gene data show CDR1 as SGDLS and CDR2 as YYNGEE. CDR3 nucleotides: TGTGCCAGCAGCGCACTAGCGGGGGGGTCCTACGAGCAGTACTTC. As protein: CASSALAGGSYEQYF.

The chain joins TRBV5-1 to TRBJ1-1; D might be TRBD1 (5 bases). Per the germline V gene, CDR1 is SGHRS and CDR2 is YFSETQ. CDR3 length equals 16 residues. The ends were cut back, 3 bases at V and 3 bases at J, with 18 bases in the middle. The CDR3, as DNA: TGCGCCAGCAGCTGGGGCCCTTGGTCGGGGGACACTGAAGCTTTCTTT. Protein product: CASSWGPWSGDTEAFF.

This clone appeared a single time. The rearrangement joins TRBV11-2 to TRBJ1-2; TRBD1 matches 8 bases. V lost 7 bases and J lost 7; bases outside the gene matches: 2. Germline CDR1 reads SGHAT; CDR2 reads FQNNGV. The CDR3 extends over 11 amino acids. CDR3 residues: CASTDRGGYTF. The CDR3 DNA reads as TGTGCCAGCACCGACAGGGGTGGCTACACCTTC.

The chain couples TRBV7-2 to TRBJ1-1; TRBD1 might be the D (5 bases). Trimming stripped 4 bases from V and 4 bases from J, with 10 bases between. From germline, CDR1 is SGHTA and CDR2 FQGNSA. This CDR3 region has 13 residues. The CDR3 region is CASSSQGFTEAFF. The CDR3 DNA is TGTGCCAGCAGCTCTCAGGGCTTCACTGAAGCTTTCTTT.

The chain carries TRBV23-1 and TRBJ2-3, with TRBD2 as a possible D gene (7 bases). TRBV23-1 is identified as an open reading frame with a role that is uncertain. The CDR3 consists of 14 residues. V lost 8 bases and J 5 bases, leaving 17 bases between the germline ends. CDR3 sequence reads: CASPPGGRQDTQYF. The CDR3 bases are TGCGCCAGCCCCCCGGGGGGCAGGCAAGATACGCAGTATTTT.

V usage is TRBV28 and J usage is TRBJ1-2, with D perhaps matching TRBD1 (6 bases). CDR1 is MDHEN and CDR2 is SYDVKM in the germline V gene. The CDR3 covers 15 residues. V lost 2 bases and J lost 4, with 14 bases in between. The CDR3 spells CASSLGAGGSYGYTF. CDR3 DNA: TGTGCCAGCAGTTTAGGGGCGGGGGGCAGCTATGGCTACACCTTC.

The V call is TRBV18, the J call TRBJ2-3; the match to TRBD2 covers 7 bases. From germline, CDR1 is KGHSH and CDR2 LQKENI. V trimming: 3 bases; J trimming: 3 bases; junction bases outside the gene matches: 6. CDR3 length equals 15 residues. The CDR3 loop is CASSPRAGETDTQYF. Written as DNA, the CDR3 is TGTGCCAGCTCACCCAGGGCGGGGGAGACAGATACGCAGTATTTT.

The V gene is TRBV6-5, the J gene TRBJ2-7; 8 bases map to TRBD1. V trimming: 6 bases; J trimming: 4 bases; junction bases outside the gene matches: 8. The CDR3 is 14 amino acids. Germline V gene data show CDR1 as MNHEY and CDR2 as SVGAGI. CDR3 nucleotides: TGTGCCAGCAGGCCCGACAGGGGATGGTACGAGCAGTACTTC. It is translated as CASRPDRGWYEQYF.

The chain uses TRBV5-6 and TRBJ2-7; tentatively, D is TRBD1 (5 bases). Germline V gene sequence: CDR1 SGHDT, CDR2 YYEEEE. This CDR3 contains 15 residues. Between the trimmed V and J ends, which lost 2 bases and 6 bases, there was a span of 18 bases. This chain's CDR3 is CASSFWAGRLSEQYF. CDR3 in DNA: TGTGCCAGCAGCTTCTGGGCAGGGCGGCTCTCCGAGCAGTACTTC.

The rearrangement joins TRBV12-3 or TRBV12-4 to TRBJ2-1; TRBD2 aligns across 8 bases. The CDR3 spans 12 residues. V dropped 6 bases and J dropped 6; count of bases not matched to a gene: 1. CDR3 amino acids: CASRLAGNEQFF. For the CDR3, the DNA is TGTGCCAGCAGGCTAGCGGGCAATGAGCAGTTCTTC.

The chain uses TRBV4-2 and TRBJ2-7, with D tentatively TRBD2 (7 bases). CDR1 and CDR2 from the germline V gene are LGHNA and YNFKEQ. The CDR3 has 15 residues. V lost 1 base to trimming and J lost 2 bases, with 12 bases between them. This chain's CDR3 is CASSQVGGRTYEQYF. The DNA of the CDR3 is TGTGCCAGCAGCCAAGTGGGGGGGCGGACCTACGAGCAGTACTTC.

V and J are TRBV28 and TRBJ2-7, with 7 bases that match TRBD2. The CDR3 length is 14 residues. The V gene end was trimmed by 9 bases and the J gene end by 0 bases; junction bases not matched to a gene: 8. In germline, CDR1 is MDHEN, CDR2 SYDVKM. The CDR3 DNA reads TGTGCCAGTAATCGTGGCGGGAGCTCCTACGAGCAGTACTTC. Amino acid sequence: CASNRGGSSYEQYF.

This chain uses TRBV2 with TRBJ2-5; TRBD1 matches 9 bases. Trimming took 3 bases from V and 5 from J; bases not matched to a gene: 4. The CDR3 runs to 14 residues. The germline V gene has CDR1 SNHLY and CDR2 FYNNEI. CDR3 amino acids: CASSEDRGLETQYF. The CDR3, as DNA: TGTGCCAGCAGTGAGGACAGGGGTTTGGAGACCCAGTACTTC.